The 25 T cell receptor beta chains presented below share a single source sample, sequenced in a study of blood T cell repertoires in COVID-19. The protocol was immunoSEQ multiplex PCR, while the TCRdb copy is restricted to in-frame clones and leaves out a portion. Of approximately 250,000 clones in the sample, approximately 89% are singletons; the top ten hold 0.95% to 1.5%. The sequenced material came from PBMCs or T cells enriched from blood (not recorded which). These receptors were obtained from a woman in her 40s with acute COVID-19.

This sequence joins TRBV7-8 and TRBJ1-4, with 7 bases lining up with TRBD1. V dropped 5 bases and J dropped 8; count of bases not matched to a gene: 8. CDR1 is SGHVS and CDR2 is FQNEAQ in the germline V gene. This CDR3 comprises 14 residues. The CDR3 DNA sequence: TGTGCCAGCAGCCTCATGACAGGGTTGGAAAAACTGTTTTTT. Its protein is CASSLMTGLEKLFF.

CDR3 in DNA: TGTGCCAGCAGCCGACAGGGCAGGGACACTGAAGCTTTCTTT. Residues: CASSRQGRDTEAFF. The genes are TRBV6-2 or TRBV6-3 and TRBJ1-1; 7 positions match TRBD1. In germline, CDR1 is MNHEY, CDR2 SVGEGT. The length of the CDR3 is 14 residues. V dropped 6 bases and J dropped 3; count of bases not matched to a gene: 7.

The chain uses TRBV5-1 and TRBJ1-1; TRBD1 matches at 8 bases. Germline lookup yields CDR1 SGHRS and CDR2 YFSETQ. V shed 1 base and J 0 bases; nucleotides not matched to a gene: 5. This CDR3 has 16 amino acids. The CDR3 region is CASSLTTGGMNTEAFF. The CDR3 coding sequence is TGCGCCAGCAGCTTGACAACAGGGGGAATGAACACTGAAGCTTTCTTT.

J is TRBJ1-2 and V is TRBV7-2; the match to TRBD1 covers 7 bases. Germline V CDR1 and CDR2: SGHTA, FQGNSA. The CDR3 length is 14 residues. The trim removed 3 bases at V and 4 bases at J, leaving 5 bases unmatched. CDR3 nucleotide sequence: TGTGCCAGCAGCTTCCACAGGGGAGGCTATGGCTACACCTTC. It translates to CASSFHRGGYGYTF. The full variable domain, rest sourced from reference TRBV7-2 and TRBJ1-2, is GAGVSQSPSNKVTEKGKDVELRCDPISGHTALYWYRQSLGQGLEFLIYFQGNSAPDKSGLPSDRFSAERTGGSVSTLTIQRTQQEDSAVYLCASSFHRGGYGYTFGSGTRLTVV.

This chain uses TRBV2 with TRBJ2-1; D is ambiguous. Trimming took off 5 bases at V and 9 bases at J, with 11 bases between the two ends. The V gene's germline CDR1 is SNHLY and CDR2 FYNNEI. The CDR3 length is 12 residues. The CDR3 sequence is CASSIRLGEQFF. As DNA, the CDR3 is TGTGCCAGCAGTATACGACTGGGTGAGCAGTTCTTC.

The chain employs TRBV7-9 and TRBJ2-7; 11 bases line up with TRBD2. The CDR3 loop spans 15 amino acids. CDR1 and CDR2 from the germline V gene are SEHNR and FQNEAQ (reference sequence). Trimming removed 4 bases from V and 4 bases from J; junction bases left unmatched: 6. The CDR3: CASSSGTSGRYEQYF. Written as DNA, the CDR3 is TGTGCCAGCAGCTCGGGGACTAGCGGACGATACGAGCAGTACTTC. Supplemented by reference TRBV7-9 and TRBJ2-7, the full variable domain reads DTGVSQNPRHKITKRGQNVTFRCDPISEHNRLYWYRQTLGQGPEFLTYFQNEAQLEKSRLLSDRFSAERPKGSFSTLEIQRTEQGDSAMYLCASSSGTSGRYEQYFGPGTRLTVT.

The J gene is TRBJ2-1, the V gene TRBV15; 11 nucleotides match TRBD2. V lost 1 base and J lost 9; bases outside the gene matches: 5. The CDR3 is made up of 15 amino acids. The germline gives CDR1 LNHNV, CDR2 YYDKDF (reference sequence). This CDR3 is CATSRVSGRAPEQFF. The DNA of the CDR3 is TGTGCCACCAGCAGAGTTAGCGGGAGGGCACCTGAGCAGTTCTTC.

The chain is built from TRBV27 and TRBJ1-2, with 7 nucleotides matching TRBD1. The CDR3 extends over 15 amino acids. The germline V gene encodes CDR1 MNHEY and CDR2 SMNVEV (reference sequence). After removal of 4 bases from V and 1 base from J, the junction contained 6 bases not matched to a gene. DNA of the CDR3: TGTGCCAGCAGTTCCGGGACAGCCAATAACTATGGCTACACCTTC. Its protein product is CASSSGTANNYGYTF.

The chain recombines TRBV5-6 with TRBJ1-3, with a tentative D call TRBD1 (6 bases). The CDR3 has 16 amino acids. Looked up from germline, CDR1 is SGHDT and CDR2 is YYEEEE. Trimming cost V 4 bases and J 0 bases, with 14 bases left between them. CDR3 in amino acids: CASSGGQLFSGNTIYF. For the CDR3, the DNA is TGTGCCAGCAGCGGCGGACAGTTATTCTCTGGAAACACCATATATTTT.

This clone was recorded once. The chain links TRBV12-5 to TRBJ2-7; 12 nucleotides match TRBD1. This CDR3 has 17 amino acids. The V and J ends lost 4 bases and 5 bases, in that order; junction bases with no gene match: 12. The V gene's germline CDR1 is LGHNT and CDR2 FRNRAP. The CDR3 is CASGSTGTGGAPHEQYV. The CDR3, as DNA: TGTGCTAGTGGTTCCACCGGGACAGGGGGCGCTCCCCACGAGCAGTACGTC.

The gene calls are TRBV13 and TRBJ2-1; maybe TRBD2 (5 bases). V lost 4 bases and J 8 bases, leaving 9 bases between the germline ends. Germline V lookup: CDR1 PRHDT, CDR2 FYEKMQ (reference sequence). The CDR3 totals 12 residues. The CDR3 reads CASSSPGYEQFF. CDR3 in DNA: TGTGCCAGCAGCTCCCCGGGATATGAGCAGTTCTTC.

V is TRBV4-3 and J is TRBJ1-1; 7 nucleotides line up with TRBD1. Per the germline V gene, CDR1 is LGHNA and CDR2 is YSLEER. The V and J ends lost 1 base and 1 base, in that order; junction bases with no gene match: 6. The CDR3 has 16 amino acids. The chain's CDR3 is CASSQGDSRPNTEAFF. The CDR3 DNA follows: TGCGCCAGCAGCCAAGGGGACAGTCGCCCGAACACTGAAGCTTTCTTT.

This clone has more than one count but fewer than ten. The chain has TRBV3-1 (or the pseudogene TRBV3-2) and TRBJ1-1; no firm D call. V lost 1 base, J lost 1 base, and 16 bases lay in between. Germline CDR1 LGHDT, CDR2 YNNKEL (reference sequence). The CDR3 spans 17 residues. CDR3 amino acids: CASSQGGFISGNTEAFF. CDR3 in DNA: TGTGCCAGCAGCCAAGGAGGTTTTATTTCGGGGAACACTGAAGCTTTCTTT.

The CDR3 nucleotides are TGTGCCAGCTATTCCTTCAGGGGCAATGAGCAGTTCTTC. Protein product: CASYSFRGNEQFF. The chain has TRBV6-5 and TRBJ2-1; the D gene is possibly TRBD1 (6 bases). CDR3 length: 13 amino acids. Trimming stripped 8 bases from V and 6 bases from J, with 14 bases between. Germline assignment: CDR1 MNHEY and CDR2 SVGAGI.

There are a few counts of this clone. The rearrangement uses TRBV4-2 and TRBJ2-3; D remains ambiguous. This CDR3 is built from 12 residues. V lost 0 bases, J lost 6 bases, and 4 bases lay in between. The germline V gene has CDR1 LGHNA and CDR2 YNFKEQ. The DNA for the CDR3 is TGTGCCAGCAGCCAAGATCTGGATACGCAGTATTTT. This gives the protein CASSQDLDTQYF.

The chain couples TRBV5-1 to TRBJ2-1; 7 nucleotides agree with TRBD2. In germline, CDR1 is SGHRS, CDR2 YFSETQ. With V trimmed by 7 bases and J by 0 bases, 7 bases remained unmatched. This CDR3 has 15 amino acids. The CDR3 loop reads CASALADSSYNEQFF. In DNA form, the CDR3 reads TGCGCCAGCGCCCTAGCGGATAGCTCCTACAATGAGCAGTTCTTC.

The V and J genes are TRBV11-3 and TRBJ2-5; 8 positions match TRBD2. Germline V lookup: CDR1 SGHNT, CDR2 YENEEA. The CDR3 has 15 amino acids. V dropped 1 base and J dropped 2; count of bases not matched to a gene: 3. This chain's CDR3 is CASSLAGGWQETQYF. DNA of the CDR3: TGTGCCAGCAGCTTAGCGGGAGGGTGGCAAGAGACCCAGTACTTC.

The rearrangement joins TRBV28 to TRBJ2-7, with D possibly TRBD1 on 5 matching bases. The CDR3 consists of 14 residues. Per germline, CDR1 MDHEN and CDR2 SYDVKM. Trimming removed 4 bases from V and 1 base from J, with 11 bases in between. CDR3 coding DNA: TGTGCCAGCAGTTCGGACATGGAATCCTACGAGCAGTACGTC. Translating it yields CASSSDMESYEQYV.

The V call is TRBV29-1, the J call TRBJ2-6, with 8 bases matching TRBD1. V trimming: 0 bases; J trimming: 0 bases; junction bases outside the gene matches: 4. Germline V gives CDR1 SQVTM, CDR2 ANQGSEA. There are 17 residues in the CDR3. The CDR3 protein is CSVEEWTGHSGANVLTF. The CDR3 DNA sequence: TGCAGCGTTGAAGAGTGGACAGGGCACTCTGGGGCCAACGTCCTGACTTTC.

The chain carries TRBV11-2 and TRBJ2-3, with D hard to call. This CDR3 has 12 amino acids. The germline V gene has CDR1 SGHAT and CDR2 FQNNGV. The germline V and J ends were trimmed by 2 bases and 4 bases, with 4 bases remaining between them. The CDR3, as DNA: TGTGCCAGCAGCTTACTCCCAGATACGCAGTATTTT. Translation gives CASSLLPDTQYF.

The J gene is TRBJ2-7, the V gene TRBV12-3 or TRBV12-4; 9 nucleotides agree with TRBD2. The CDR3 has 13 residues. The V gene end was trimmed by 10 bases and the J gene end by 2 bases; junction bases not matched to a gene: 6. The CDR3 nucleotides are TGTGCCACCCGGCGGGAGGGCCCCTACGAGCAGTACTTC. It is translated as CATRREGPYEQYF.

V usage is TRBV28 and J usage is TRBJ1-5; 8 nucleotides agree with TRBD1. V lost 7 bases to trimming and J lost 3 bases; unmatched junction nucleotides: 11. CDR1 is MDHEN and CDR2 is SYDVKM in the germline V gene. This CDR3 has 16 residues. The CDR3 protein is CASTLWPGQVNQPQHF. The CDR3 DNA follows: TGTGCCAGCACCCTATGGCCGGGACAGGTCAATCAGCCCCAGCATTTT.

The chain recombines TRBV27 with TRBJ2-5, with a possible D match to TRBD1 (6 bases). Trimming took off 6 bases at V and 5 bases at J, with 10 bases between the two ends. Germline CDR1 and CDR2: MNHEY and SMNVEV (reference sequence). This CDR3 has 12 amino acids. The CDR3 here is CASRGAWETQYF. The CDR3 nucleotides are TGTGCCAGCAGGGGGGCCTGGGAGACCCAGTACTTC.

CDR3 sequence reads: CASNGLGSSYNEQFF. In DNA form, the CDR3 reads TGTGCCAGTAACGGACTAGGTAGCTCCTACAATGAGCAGTTCTTC. The rearrangement uses TRBV19 and TRBJ2-1; 7 positions agree with TRBD2. Germline CDR1 is LNHDA and CDR2 is SQIVND (reference sequence). V lost 7 bases to trimming and J lost 0 bases; unmatched junction nucleotides: 6. The CDR3 consists of 15 residues. The complete variable domain, with remaining parts taken from reference TRBV19 and TRBJ2-1, reads DGGITQSPKYLFRKEGQNVTLSCEQNLNHDAMYWYRQDPGQGLRLIYYSQIVNDFQKGDIAEGYSVSREKKESFPLTVTSAQKNPTAFYLCASNGLGSSYNEQFFGPGTRLTVL.

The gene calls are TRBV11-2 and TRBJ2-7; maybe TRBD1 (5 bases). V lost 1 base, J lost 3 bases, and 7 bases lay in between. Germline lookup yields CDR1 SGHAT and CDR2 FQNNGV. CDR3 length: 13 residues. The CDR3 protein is CASSLGRVYEQYF. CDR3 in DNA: TGTGCCAGCAGCTTAGGCAGGGTCTACGAGCAGTACTTC.